One sample yielded the 30 T cell receptor beta chains listed below, sequenced in a study of T cells in Graves' hyperthyroidism and ophthalmopathy. Researchers amplified the TCR beta CDR3 regions from RNA transcripts. In the first-round RT-PCR of the TCR CDR3, the HTBI primer set was used. Using its own MiXCR run on the multiplex PCR reads, TCRdb lists one record per CDR3 protein. This repertoire shows fewer than 850,000 distinct CDR3 sequences, roughly 17% found once; its top ten account for 15% to 17%. The sample taken for sequencing was blood. These receptors all stem from a man aged 50-60 years with Graves' hyperthyroidism.

A few counts support this clonotype. The chain has TRBV6-1 and TRBJ2-7, with a weak D call TRBD2 (6 bases). Germline V lookup: CDR1 MNHNS, CDR2 SASEGT. Trimming stripped 6 bases from V and 5 bases from J, with 14 bases between. The CDR3 loop spans 13 amino acids. CDR3 in DNA: TGTGCCAGCAGCCCCGTCTGGGGGGACGAGCAGTACTTC. Amino acid sequence: CASSPVWGDEQYF.

A few counts support this clonotype. The chain is built from TRBV10-3 and TRBJ1-3; D call uncertain. V lost 6 bases, J lost 0 bases, and 12 bases lay in between. This CDR3 is 15 amino acids long. CDR1 ENHRY and CDR2 SYGVKD come from the germline V gene. CDR3 residues: CAISLSGSSGNTIYF. The CDR3 nucleotides are TGTGCCATCAGCCTCAGCGGATCCTCTGGAAACACCATATATTTT.

This clonotype was detected many times. The V call is TRBV2, the J call TRBJ1-5, with D possibly matching TRBD1 (5 bases). CDR1 is SNHLY, CDR2 FYNNEI, per germline. The germline V and J ends were trimmed by 6 bases and 16 bases, with 16 bases remaining between them. The length of the CDR3 is 11 residues. CDR3 nucleotides: TGTGCCAGCAGCAGGGAGACGGCCGTCCATTTT. Its translation is CASSRETAVHF.

This clonotype was seen many times. The chain uses TRBV27 and TRBJ2-3; 10 nucleotides match TRBD2. CDR3 length: 16 amino acids. The germline gives CDR1 MNHEY, CDR2 SMNVEV (reference sequence). V trimming: 2 bases; J trimming: 4 bases; junction bases outside the gene matches: 6. As DNA, the CDR3 is TGTGCCAGCAGTTTAGAGAGCGGGAGGGTACCAGATACGCAGTATTTT. It encodes CASSLESGRVPDTQYF.

This clonotype was picked up many times. V is TRBV6-1 and J is TRBJ1-5; the match to TRBD1 covers 9 bases. The CDR3 has 17 amino acids. Germline V gene sequence: CDR1 MNHNS, CDR2 SASEGT. The V and J ends lost 3 bases and 6 bases, in that order; junction bases with no gene match: 12. CDR3: CASSDRPRTGVGQPQHF. The CDR3 DNA reads TGTGCCAGCAGTGACCGACCGCGGACAGGGGTAGGTCAGCCCCAGCATTTT.

J is TRBJ2-3 and V is TRBV13, with TRBD2 matching 9 bases. There are 16 residues in the CDR3. V shed 4 bases, J shed 0 bases, and the junction held 5 bases outside the gene matches. CDR1 and CDR2 (germline): PRHDT, FYEKMQ (reference sequence). The CDR3, as DNA: TGTGCCAGCAGCTCCCTGACTAGCGGAAGCACAGATACGCAGTATTTT. It yields the protein CASSSLTSGSTDTQYF.

V is TRBV20-1 and J is TRBJ2-2, with 9 bases identical to TRBD2. The V and J ends lost 5 bases and 6 bases, in that order; junction bases with no gene match: 16. The CDR3 has 17 residues. CDR1 and CDR2 (germline): DFQATT, SNEGSKA (reference sequence). The CDR3 region has the DNA TGCAGTGCTGTCAAGACTAGCGGAGGGGAGGTCGCCGGGGAGCTGTTTTTT. Protein sequence: CSAVKTSGGEVAGELFF.

This clonotype was seen a handful of times. The gene calls are TRBV15 and TRBJ2-6; no reliable D call. V was cut by 1 base and J by 0 bases, with 16 bases left in between. From germline, CDR1 is LNHNV and CDR2 YYDKDF (reference sequence). This CDR3 has 19 amino acids. CDR3 loop: CATSRVQVPTSSGANVLTF. For the CDR3, the DNA is TGTGCCACCAGCAGAGTCCAGGTACCTACGAGCTCTGGGGCCAACGTCCTGACTTTC.

This clonotype has a handful of counts. The chain uses TRBV11-2 and TRBJ1-1; D might be TRBD1 (6 bases). Germline CDR1 and CDR2: SGHAT and FQNNGV. This CDR3 is 12 amino acids long. V lost 3 bases and J lost 11, with 13 bases in between. The CDR3 loop reads CASSFRGAGAFF. In DNA, the CDR3 is TGTGCCAGCAGCTTCAGGGGAGCGGGGGCTTTCTTT.

The V call is TRBV5-1, the J call TRBJ2-5, with 9 bases fitting TRBD2. CDR1 is SGHRS and CDR2 is YFSETQ in the germline V gene. This CDR3 comprises 15 residues. V trimming: 4 bases; J trimming: 5 bases; junction bases outside the gene matches: 9. DNA for the CDR3: TGCGCCAGCAGCATCGGGATAGCGGGAGACGAGACCCAGTACTTC. Encoded protein: CASSIGIAGDETQYF.

This clonotype was seen ten or more times. The chain recombines TRBV24-1 with TRBJ2-2; tentatively, D is TRBD2 (6 bases). V was pared by 6 bases and J by 1 base, with 11 bases between. CDR3 size: 15 residues. The germline CDR1 and CDR2 sequences are KGHDR and SFDVKD. Here the CDR3 reads CATSNSGLNTGELFF. Here the CDR3 DNA reads TGTGCCACCAGTAACTCGGGACTGAACACCGGGGAGCTGTTTTTT.

The V gene is TRBV27, the J gene TRBJ2-5; TRBD1 matches at 9 bases. With V trimmed by 3 bases and J by 6 bases, 2 bases remained unmatched. The length of the CDR3 is 13 residues. Germline V gene sequence: CDR1 MNHEY, CDR2 SMNVEV (reference sequence). CDR3 sequence reads: CASSFGTGQTQYF. The CDR3 bases are TGTGCCAGCAGTTTTGGGACAGGGCAGACCCAGTACTTC.

This chain joins TRBV11-3 and TRBJ2-1, with a tentative D call TRBD2 (5 bases). In germline, CDR1 is SGHNT, CDR2 YENEEA. The CDR3 extends over 16 amino acids. Trimming removed 4 bases from V and 6 bases from J, with 19 bases in between. CDR3 amino acids: CASSYGSGGSRNEQFF. Written as DNA, the CDR3 is TGTGCCAGCAGCTACGGTTCGGGTGGGAGTCGCAATGAGCAGTTCTTC. Full variable domain (remainder filled in from reference TRBV11-3 and TRBJ2-1): EAGVVQSPRYKIIEKKQPVAFWCNPISGHNTLYWYLQNLGQGPELLIRYENEEAVDDSQLPKDRFSAERLKGVDSTLKIQPAELGDSAVYLCASSYGSGGSRNEQFFGPGTRLTVL.

As concerns this clonotype: Here the CDR3 omits its conserved ending phenylalanine or tryptophan, so a read error is the likely source. This rearrangement joins TRBV19 to TRBJ2-1, with no clear D. V was clipped by 3 bases and J by 0 bases, with 12 bases between them. CDR1 and CDR2 from the germline V gene are LNHDA and SQIVND (reference sequence). The CDR3 consists of 16 residues. Written as DNA, the CDR3 is TGTGCCAGTAGTATGAGCTGGCTAGGCTCCTACAATGAGCAGTTCTCC. Its translation: CASSMSWLGSYNEQFS.

Comment on this clonotype: A read error may explain this, as a much larger clone is one base away. This chain connects TRBV7-2 to TRBJ2-3; unclear D gene. This CDR3 spans 15 amino acids. Germline-derived CDR1 and CDR2 are SGHTA and FQGNSA. Trimming shortened V by 4 bases and J by 3 bases, and 14 bases separated the two germline ends. CDR3 region: CASSSPGVETDTQYF. In DNA form, the CDR3 reads TGTGCCAGCAGCTCACCGGGTGTTGAGACAGATACGCAGTATTTT.

This clonotype was counted ten times or more. The genes are TRBV7-2 and TRBJ2-5; 10 nucleotides match TRBD1. The CDR3 is 16 amino acids. Per the germline V gene, CDR1 is SGHTA and CDR2 is FQGNSA. V dropped 5 bases and J dropped 0; count of bases not matched to a gene: 6. For the CDR3, the DNA is TGTGCCAGCAGCCCCTGGGACAGGGGAAACCAAGAGACCCAGTACTTC. It is translated as CASSPWDRGNQETQYF.

At least ten counts were recorded for this clonotype. V and J are TRBV11-3 and TRBJ2-1, with 10 bases that match TRBD1. J gave up 7 bases and V 3 bases, and 6 bases lay outside the gene matches. The CDR3 is 15 amino acids. From germline, CDR1 is SGHNT and CDR2 YENEEA. The CDR3 loop reads CASSFFGTGVNEQFF. The CDR3 DNA is TGTGCCAGCAGCTTTTTCGGGACAGGGGTAAATGAGCAGTTCTTC. Full variable domain (remainder filled in from reference TRBV11-3 and TRBJ2-1): EAGVVQSPRYKIIEKKQPVAFWCNPISGHNTLYWYLQNLGQGPELLIRYENEEAVDDSQLPKDRFSAERLKGVDSTLKIQPAELGDSAVYLCASSFFGTGVNEQFFGPGTRLTVL.

CDR3 residues: CASSILGLAPSGSSYNEQFF. CDR3 DNA: TGTGCCAGTAGTATTCTGGGACTAGCTCCTAGTGGGAGCTCCTACAATGAGCAGTTCTTC. The rearrangement links TRBV19 to TRBJ2-1, with TRBD2 matching over 9 bases. The V segment lost 3 bases and the J segment 0 bases; nucleotides outside the gene matches: 15. Germline V gives CDR1 LNHDA, CDR2 SQIVND (reference sequence). The CDR3 totals 20 residues. The variable domain in full, completed from reference TRBV19 and TRBJ2-1, reads DGGITQSPKYLFRKEGQNVTLSCEQNLNHDAMYWYRQDPGQGLRLIYYSQIVNDFQKGDIAEGYSVSREKKESFPLTVTSAQKNPTAFYLCASSILGLAPSGSSYNEQFFGPGTRLTVL.

The table lists this clonotype with a few counts. The CDR3 DNA reads TGTGCCAGCAGCCACGTCCGGGTCAATGAGCAGTTCTTC. It encodes CASSHVRVNEQFF. V gene TRBV14 combines with J gene TRBJ2-1, with D hard to call. Germline values: CDR1 SGHDN, CDR2 FVKESK. The CDR3 runs 13 residues. V shed 3 bases and J shed 6 bases, with 9 bases lying between them.

Only a few counts were recorded for this clonotype. CDR3 amino acids: CAIRTSGTTYEQYF. CDR3 coding DNA: TGTGCCATCCGGACTAGCGGGACTACCTACGAGCAGTACTTC. The chain joins TRBV10-3 to TRBJ2-7; TRBD2 matches 12 bases. Germline V gene sequence: CDR1 ENHRY, CDR2 SYGVKD. V shed 8 bases, J shed 2 bases, and the junction held 4 bases outside the gene matches. CDR3 size: 14 residues.

The V call is TRBV20-1, the J call TRBJ2-5; TRBD1 matches 7 bases. The CDR3 consists of 17 residues. Looked up from germline, CDR1 is DFQATT and CDR2 is SNEGSKA (reference sequence). V lost 1 base and J lost 4; bases outside the gene matches: 15. The CDR3 region is CSARVRKGQWVLETQYF. The CDR3 DNA reads TGCAGTGCTAGAGTCCGGAAGGGACAGTGGGTTTTAGAGACCCAGTACTTC.

This clonotype was seen more than once but under ten times. This chain links TRBV18 with TRBJ2-7; 12 bases agree with TRBD1. V dropped 4 bases and J dropped 7; count of bases not matched to a gene: 8. This CDR3 has 15 amino acids. From germline, CDR1 is KGHSH and CDR2 LQKENI. CDR3 loop: CASSRVMGQGAEQYF. The CDR3 DNA reads as TGTGCCAGCTCACGAGTGATGGGACAGGGGGCTGAGCAGTACTTC.

In its sample, this clonotype was seen a few times. The chain employs TRBV6-2 or TRBV6-3 and TRBJ2-3; TRBD2 matches 8 bases. With 6 bases clipped from V and 2 bases from J, the junction kept 4 bases outside the gene matches. The CDR3 consists of 14 residues. Germline values: CDR1 MNHEY, CDR2 SVGEGT. The CDR3 sequence is CASSWTSPTDTQYF. In nucleotides, the CDR3 is TGTGCCAGCAGCTGGACTAGCCCCACAGATACGCAGTATTTT.

Of note for this clonotype: A junction boundary mismatches the germline segment, possibly from a read error. This chain's CDR3 is CTSISGQGSNSPLHF. The CDR3 DNA sequence: TGTACCAGCATTTCGGGACAGGGGAGTAATTCACCTCTCCACTTT. The chain links TRBV2 to TRBJ1-6, with TRBD1 identical over 10 bases. The CDR3 loop spans 15 amino acids. Germline assignment: CDR1 SNHLY and CDR2 FYNNEI.

V gene TRBV7-8 combines with J gene TRBJ1-2; TRBD1 is a possible D gene (6 bases). V lost 5 bases, J lost 7 bases, and 26 bases lay in between. Germline assignment: CDR1 SGHVS and CDR2 FQNEAQ. This CDR3 is 17 amino acids long. The CDR3 protein is CASSRTLRDTETVGYTF. The CDR3 bases are TGTGCCAGCAGCAGAACGCTCCGGGACACGGAGACGGTTGGCTACACCTTC.

The V and J genes are TRBV30 and TRBJ2-4, with D uncertain. The V and J ends lost 4 bases and 3 bases respectively, with 16 bases between them. From germline, CDR1 is GTSNPN and CDR2 SVGIG (reference sequence). There are 15 residues in the CDR3. In DNA, the CDR3 is TGTGCCTGGACCCCCACGCGTTTCGGCAAAAACATTCAGTACTTC. Its protein product is CAWTPTRFGKNIQYF.

This clonotype was seen a handful of times. J is TRBJ1-1 and V is TRBV24-1; the D is unclear. The CDR3 consists of 14 residues. V was clipped by 4 bases and J by 9 bases, with 17 bases between them. Germline CDR1 reads KGHDR; CDR2 reads SFDVKD. The CDR3 nucleotides read TGTGCCACCAGTGAAACCGGGAGCAGAGAGCAAGCTTTCTTT. This sequence encodes CATSETGSREQAFF.

This clonotype was detected ten times or more. The chain's CDR3 is CASSLRPDGETQYF. The DNA of the CDR3 is TGCGCCAGCAGCTTGCGACCCGACGGAGAGACCCAGTACTTC. V gene TRBV5-1 combines with J gene TRBJ2-5, with D unclear. Germline CDR1 reads SGHRS; CDR2 reads YFSETQ. This CDR3 has 14 amino acids. V was pared by 1 base and J by 4 bases, with 11 bases between.

This chain joins TRBV9 and TRBJ2-7; 8 bases fit TRBD2. Per the germline V gene, CDR1 is SGDLS and CDR2 is YYNGEE. This CDR3 spans 15 amino acids. V dropped 2 bases and J dropped 5; count of bases not matched to a gene: 9. CDR3 loop: CASSVAGGALDEQYF. CDR3 bases: TGTGCCAGCAGCGTGGCGGGGGGCGCTTTAGACGAGCAGTACTTC. Variable domain in full (rest from reference TRBV9 and TRBJ2-7): DSGVTQTPKHLITATGQRVTLRCSPRSGDLSVYWYQQSLDQGLQFLIQYYNGEERAKGNILERFSAQQFPDLHSELNLSSLELGDSALYFCASSVAGGALDEQYFGPGTRLTVT.

This clonotype was counted at least ten times. This chain links TRBV11-2 with TRBJ2-1; weak D call: TRBD1 (5 bases). There are 17 residues in the CDR3. V lost 3 bases to trimming and J lost 8 bases, with 23 bases between them. Germline V gene sequence: CDR1 SGHAT, CDR2 FQNNGV. This chain's CDR3 is CASSFPEGVPSIHEQFF. CDR3 sequence (DNA): TGTGCCAGCAGCTTTCCCGAAGGGGTCCCATCGATTCATGAGCAGTTCTTC.